The present T cell receptor (beta chain) was sequenced within a study of control samples from healthy donors and cancer patients. Trimming cost V 4 bases and J 1 base, with 12 bases left between them. The germline V gene encodes CDR1 SGDLS and CDR2 YYNGEE. The CDR3 spans 15 residues. Clones were read by immunoSEQ multiplex PCR, and TCRdb kept only the in-frame ones, dropping some. There are over 150,000 clones in the sample; around 94% occur only once, and roughly 15% lies in the top ten. The sample was PBMCs. This chain connects TRBV9 to TRBJ2-1; D may correspond to TRBD1 or TRBD2 (5 bases each). The clonotype comes from a man aged 55 to 69 with colorectal cancer. The CDR3 protein is CASSPGRLSYNEQFF. CDR3 bases: TGTGCCAGCAGCCCAGGGAGACTTTCCTACAATGAGCAGTTCTTC.